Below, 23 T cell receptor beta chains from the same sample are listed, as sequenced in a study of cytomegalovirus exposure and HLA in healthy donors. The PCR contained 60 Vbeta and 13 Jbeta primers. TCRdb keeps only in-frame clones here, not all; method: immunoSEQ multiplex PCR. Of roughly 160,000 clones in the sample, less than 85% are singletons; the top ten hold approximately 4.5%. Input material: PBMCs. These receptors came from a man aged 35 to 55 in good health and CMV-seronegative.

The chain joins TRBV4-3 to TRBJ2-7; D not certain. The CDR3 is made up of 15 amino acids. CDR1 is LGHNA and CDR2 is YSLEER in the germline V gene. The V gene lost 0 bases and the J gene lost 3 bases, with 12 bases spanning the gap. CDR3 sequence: CASSQEWAPYYEQYF. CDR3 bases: TGCGCCAGCAGCCAAGAGTGGGCCCCTTACTACGAGCAGTACTTC.

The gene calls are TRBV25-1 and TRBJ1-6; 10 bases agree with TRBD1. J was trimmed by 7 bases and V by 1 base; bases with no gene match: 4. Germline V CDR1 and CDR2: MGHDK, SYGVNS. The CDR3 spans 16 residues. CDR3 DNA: TGTGCCAGCAGTGAATCCCCGGGACAGGGGAATTCACCCCTCCACTTT. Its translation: CASSESPGQGNSPLHF.

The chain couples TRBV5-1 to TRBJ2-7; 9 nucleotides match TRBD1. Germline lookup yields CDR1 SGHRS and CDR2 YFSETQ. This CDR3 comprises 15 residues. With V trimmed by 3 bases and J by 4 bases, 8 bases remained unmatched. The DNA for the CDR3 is TGCGCCAGCAGCTCCTCCGGGACAGGGTTGTACGAGCAGTACTTC. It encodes CASSSSGTGLYEQYF.

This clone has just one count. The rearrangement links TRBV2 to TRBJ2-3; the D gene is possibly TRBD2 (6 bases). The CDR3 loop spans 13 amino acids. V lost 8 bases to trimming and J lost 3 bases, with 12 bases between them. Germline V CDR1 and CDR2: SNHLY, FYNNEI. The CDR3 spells CASDRGRTDTQYF. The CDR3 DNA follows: TGTGCCAGCGACCGGGGGAGAACAGATACGCAGTATTTT. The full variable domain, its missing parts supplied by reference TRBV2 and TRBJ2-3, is EPEVTQTPSHQVTQMGQEVILRCVPISNHLYFYWYRQILGQKVEFLVSFYNNEISEKSEIFDDQFSVERPDGSNFTLKIRSTKLEDSAMYFCASDRGRTDTQYFGPGTRLTVL.

CDR3 amino acids: CASGLRLPGDIYNEQFF. DNA for the CDR3: TGTGCTAGTGGTTTGAGGCTCCCAGGGGATATATACAATGAGCAGTTCTTC. The V and J genes are TRBV12-5 and TRBJ2-1; TRBD1 is a possible D gene (6 bases). The CDR3 extends over 17 amino acids. V lost 2 bases and J 4 bases, leaving 18 bases between the germline ends. Germline values: CDR1 LGHNT, CDR2 FRNRAP.

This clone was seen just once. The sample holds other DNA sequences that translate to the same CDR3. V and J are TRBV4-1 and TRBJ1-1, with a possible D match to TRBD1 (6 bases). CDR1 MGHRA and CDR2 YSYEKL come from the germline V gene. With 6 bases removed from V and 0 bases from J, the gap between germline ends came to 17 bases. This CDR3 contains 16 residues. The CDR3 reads CASREDRMGMNTEAFF. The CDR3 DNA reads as TGCGCCAGCAGGGAAGACAGGATGGGCATGAACACTGAAGCTTTCTTT.

CDR3: CASVHPPDLNTEAFF. CDR3 bases: TGTGCCAGCGTCCACCCGCCCGACTTGAACACTGAAGCTTTCTTT. J is TRBJ1-1 and V is TRBV6-1; no firm D call. Germline V gene sequence: CDR1 MNHNS, CDR2 SASEGT. This CDR3 spans 15 amino acids. Trimming left V 8 bases short and J 0 bases short, with 16 bases between.

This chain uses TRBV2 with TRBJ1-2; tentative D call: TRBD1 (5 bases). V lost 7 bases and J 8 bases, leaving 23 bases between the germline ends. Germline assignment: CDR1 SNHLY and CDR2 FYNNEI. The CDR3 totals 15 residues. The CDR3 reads CASTKSDSAAGGYTF. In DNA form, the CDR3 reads TGTGCCAGCACCAAATCCGACAGCGCTGCTGGGGGCTACACCTTC.

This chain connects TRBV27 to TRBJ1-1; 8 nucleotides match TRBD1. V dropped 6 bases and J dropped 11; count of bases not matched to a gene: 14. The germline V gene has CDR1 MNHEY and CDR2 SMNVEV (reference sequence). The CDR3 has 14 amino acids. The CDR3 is CASSPAGQGFVAFF. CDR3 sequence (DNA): TGTGCCAGCAGCCCCGCCGGACAGGGATTCGTGGCTTTCTTT.

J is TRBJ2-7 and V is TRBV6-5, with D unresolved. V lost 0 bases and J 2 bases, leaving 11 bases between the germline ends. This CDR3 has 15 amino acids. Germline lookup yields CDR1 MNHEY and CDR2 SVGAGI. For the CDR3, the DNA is TGTGCCAGCAGTTACTCTCCTCACTTCACCTACGAGCAGTACTTC. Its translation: CASSYSPHFTYEQYF.

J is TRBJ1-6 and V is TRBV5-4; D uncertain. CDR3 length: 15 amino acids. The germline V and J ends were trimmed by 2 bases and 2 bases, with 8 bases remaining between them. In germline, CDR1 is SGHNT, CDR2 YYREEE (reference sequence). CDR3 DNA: TGTGCCAGCAGCTTACGAGGGACCTATAATTCACCCCTCCACTTT. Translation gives CASSLRGTYNSPLHF. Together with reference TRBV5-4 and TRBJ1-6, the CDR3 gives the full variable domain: ETGVTQSPTHLIKTRGQQVTLRCSSQSGHNTVSWYQQALGQGPQFIFQYYREEENGRGNFPPRFSGLQFPNYSSELNVNALELDDSALYLCASSLRGTYNSPLHFGNGTRLTVT.

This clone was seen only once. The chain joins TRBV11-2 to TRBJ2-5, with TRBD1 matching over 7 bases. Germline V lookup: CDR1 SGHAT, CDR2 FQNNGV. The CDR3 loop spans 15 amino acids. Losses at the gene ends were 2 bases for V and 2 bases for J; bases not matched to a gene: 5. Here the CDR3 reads CASSLWGQQQETQYF. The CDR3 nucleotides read TGTGCCAGCAGCTTATGGGGACAGCAACAAGAGACCCAGTACTTC.

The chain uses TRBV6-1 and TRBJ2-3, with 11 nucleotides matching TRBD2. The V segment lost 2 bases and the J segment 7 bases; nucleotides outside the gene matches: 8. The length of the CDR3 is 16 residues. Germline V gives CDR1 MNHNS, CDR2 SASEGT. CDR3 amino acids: CASSEFISGGGYTQYF. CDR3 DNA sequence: TGTGCCAGCAGTGAATTTATTAGCGGGGGGGGCTATACGCAGTATTTT.

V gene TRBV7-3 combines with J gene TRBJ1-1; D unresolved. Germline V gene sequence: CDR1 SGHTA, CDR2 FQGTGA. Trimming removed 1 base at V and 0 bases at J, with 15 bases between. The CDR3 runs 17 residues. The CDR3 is CASSLNGGLGMNTEAFF. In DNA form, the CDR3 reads TGTGCCAGCAGCTTAAATGGAGGGCTAGGAATGAACACTGAAGCTTTCTTT.

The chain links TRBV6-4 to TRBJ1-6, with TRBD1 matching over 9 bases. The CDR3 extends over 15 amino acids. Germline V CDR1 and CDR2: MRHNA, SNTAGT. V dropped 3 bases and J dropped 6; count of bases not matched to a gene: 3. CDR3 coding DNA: TGTGCCAGCAGTGAGGACAGGGGTGGTAATTCACCCCTCCACTTT. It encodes CASSEDRGGNSPLHF.

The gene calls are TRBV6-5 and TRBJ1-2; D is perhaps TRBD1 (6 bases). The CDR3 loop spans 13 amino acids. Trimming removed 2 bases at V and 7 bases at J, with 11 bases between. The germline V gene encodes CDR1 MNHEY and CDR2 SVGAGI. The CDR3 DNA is TGTGCCAGCAGTTACCGGGGGGGGGCTGGCTACACCTTC. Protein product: CASSYRGGAGYTF.

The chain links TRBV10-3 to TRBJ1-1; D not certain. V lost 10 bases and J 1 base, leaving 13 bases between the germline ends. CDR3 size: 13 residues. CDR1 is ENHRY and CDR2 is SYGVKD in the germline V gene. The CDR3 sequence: CATSRVPNTEAFF. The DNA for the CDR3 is TGTGCCACCTCCCGGGTCCCGAACACTGAAGCTTTCTTT.

In DNA, the CDR3 is TGTGCCAGCAGTGAAGGGGACAGGGGGATCTCTGGAAACACCATATATTTT. This encodes CASSEGDRGISGNTIYF. The genes are TRBV6-1 and TRBJ1-3, with 11 bases identical to TRBD1. CDR1 is MNHNS and CDR2 is SASEGT in the germline V gene. Trimming cost V 1 base and J 0 bases; bases outside gene matches: 2. This CDR3 comprises 17 residues.

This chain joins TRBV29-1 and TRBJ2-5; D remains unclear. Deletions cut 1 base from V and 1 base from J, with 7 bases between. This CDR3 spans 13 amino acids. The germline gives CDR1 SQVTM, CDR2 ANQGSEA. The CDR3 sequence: CSVEVLVQETQYF. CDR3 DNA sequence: TGCAGCGTTGAAGTCTTAGTCCAAGAGACCCAGTACTTC.

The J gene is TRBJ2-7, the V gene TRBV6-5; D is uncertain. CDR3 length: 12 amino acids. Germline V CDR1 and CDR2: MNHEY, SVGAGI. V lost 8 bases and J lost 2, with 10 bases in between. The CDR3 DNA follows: TGTGCCAGCGGAACAGTTCCCTACGAGCAGTACTTC. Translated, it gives CASGTVPYEQYF.

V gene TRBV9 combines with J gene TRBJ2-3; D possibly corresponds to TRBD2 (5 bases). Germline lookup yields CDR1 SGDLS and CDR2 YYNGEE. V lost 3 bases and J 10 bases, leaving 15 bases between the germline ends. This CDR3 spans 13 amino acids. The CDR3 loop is CASSALTSEAQYF. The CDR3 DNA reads TGTGCCAGCAGCGCCCTCACTAGTGAGGCGCAGTATTTT.

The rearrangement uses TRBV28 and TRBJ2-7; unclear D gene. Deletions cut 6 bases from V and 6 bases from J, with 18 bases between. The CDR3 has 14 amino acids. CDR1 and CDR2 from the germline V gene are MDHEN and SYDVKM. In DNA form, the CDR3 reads TGTGCCAGCAGCCAGCTCCGCCATGGGCCCGAGCAGTACTTC. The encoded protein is CASSQLRHGPEQYF. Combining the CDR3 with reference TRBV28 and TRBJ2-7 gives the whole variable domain DVKVTQSSRYLVKRTGEKVFLECVQDMDHENMFWYRQDPGLGLRLIYFSYDVKMKEKGDIPEGYSVSREKKERFSLILESASTNQTSMYLCASSQLRHGPEQYFGPGTRLTVT.

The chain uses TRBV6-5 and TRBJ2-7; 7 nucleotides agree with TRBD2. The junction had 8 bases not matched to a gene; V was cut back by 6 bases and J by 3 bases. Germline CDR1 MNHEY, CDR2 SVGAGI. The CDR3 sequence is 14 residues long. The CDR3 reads CASREWGGHYEQYF. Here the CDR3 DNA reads TGTGCCAGCAGGGAATGGGGAGGGCACTACGAGCAGTACTTC.